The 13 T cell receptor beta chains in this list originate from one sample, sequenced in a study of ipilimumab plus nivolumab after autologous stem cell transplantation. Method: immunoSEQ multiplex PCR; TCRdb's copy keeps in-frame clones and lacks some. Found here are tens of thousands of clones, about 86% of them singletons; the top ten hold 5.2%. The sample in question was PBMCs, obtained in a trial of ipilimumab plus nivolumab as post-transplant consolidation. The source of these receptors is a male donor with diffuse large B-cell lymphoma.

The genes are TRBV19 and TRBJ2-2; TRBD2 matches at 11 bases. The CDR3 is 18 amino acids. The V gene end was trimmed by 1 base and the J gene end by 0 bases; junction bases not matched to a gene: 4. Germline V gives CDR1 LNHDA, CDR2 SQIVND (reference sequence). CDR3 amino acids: CASSIGSGGASNTGELFF. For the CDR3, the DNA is TGTGCCAGTAGTATAGGTAGCGGGGGGGCCTCGAACACCGGGGAGCTGTTTTTT.

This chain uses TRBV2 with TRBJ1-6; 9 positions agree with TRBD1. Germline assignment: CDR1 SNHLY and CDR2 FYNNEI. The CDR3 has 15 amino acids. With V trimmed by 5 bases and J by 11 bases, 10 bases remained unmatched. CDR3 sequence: CASSLQGAPRAPLHF. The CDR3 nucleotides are TGTGCCAGCAGTCTACAGGGGGCCCCTAGGGCACCCCTCCACTTT.

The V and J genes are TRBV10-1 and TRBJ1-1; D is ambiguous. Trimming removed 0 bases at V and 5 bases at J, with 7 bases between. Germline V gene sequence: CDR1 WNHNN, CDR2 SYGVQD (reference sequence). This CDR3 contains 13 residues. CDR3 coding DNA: TGCGCCAGCAGTGAGTCATCCAGGACTGAAGCTTTCTTT. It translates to CASSESSRTEAFF.

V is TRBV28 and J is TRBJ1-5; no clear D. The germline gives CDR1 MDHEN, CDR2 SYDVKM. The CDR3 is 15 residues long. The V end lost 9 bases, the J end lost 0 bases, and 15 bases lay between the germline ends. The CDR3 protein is CASTGRFDSNQPQHF. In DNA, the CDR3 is TGTGCCAGTACCGGACGGTTCGATAGCAATCAGCCCCAGCATTTT.

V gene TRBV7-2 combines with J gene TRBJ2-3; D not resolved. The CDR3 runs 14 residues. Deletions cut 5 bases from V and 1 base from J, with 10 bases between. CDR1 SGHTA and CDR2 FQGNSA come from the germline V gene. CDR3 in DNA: TGTGCCAGCAGCCCGAAACTCGGCACAGATACGCAGTATTTT. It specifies CASSPKLGTDTQYF.

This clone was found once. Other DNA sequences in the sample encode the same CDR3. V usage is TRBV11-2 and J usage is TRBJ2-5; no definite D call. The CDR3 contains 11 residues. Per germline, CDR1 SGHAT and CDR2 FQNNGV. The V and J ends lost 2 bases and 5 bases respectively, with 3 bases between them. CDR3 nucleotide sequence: TGTGCCAGCAGCTTACAGGAGACCCAGTACTTC. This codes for CASSLQETQYF.

This CDR3 is CASSVGLADYNEQFF. DNA of the CDR3: TGTGCCAGCAGCGTAGGACTAGCGGACTACAATGAGCAGTTCTTC. This sequence joins TRBV9 and TRBJ2-1; 9 bases agree with TRBD2. CDR1 SGDLS and CDR2 YYNGEE come from the germline V gene. The CDR3 is made up of 15 amino acids. V lost 0 bases, J lost 3 bases, and 1 base stayed unmatched.

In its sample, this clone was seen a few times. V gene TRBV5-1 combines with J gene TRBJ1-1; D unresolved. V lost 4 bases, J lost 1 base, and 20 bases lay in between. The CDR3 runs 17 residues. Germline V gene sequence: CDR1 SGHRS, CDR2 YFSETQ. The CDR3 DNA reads TGCGCCAGCAGCCCTGGAGCAATAATTGGCGGGAACACTGAAGCTTTCTTT. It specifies CASSPGAIIGGNTEAFF.

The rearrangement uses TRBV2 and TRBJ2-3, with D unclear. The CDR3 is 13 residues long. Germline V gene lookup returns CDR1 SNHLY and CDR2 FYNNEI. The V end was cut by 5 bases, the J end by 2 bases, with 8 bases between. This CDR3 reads CASSNRYTDTQYF. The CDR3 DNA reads TGTGCCAGCAGTAATAGGTACACAGATACGCAGTATTTT.

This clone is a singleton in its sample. CDR3: CAISPGTETYEQYF. The CDR3 DNA reads TGTGCCATCAGTCCCGGGACGGAGACCTACGAGCAGTACTTC. The chain employs TRBV10-3 and TRBJ2-7; TRBD1 or TRBD2 may be the D gene (5 bases each). The CDR3 has 14 amino acids. V was trimmed by 5 bases and J by 2 bases, leaving 13 bases between them. Germline V gene sequence: CDR1 ENHRY, CDR2 SYGVKD.

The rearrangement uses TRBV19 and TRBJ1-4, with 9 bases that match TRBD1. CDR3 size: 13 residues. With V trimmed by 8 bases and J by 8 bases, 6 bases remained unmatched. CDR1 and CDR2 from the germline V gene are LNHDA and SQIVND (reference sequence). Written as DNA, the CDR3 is TGTGCCAGTTCTGGGACAGGGAGAGAAAAACTGTTTTTT. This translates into CASSGTGREKLFF.

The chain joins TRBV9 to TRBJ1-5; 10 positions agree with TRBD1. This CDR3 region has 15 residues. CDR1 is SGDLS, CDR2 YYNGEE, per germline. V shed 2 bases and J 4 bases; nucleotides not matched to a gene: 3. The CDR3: CASSVGQGWNQPQHF. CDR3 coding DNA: TGTGCCAGCAGCGTGGGACAGGGGTGGAATCAGCCCCAGCATTTT.

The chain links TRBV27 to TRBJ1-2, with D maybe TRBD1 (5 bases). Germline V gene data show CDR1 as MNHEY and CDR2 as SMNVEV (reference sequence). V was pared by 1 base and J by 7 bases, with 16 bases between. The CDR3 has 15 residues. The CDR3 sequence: CASSLYGREQLGYTF. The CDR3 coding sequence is TGTGCCAGCAGTTTATATGGCAGGGAACAACTTGGCTACACCTTC.